Here is one TCR beta chain with its context. Researchers ran immunoSEQ v3.0 at survey level. Produced via immunoSEQ multiplex PCR; TCRdb's table is partial and in-frame only. In the table there are around 21,000 clones, 80% to 90% of which are singletons. This record comes from a study of long-term antiretroviral therapy in people with HIV. The CDR3 has 15 residues. Germline CDR1 SEHNR, CDR2 FQNEAQ (reference sequence). V dropped 8 bases and J dropped 0 bases, with 14 bases sitting between them. The sample here was unsorted PBMCs, taken 2.1 years after starting antiretroviral therapy. This chain connects TRBV7-9 to TRBJ1-3, with unresolved D. This TCR was recovered from a man aged 18 to 30 with HIV. Here the CDR3 reads CASFEGPLSGNTIYF. CDR3 DNA sequence: TGTGCCAGCTTCGAAGGGCCTCTCTCTGGAAACACCATATATTTT.